This entry is about one TCR beta chain. These data are taken from a study of Ad26.COV2.S vaccination and SARS-CoV-2 variants. For the study at large: Once, or twice with 56 days between doses, Ad26.COV2.S was given intramuscularly.

The V gene end was trimmed by 10 bases and the J gene end by 2 bases; junction bases not matched to a gene: 5. This CDR3 comprises 14 residues. CDR1 KGHDR and CDR2 SFDVKD come from the germline V gene. TCRdb's table, derived via immunoSEQ multiplex PCR, lists solely in-frame clones and lacks some. The sample includes about half a million clones, about 89% of them seen just once. This sample's treatment: roughly 18 received Ad26.COV2.S at low or high dose, single or two shots; five or six received placebo; per-sample allocation not given. On day 63 after the first injection, vaccine and placebo recipients gave samples.

The starting material was peripheral blood, obtained in a trial of Ad26.COV2.S vaccine versus placebo. This chain links TRBV24-1 with TRBJ1-3; 9 positions match TRBD1. The source of this sequence is a person between 18 and 60 years old who received the Ad26.COV2.S COVID-19 vaccine or a placebo. The CDR3 DNA reads TGTGCCACTCCGGGACAGGGCCCTGGAAACACCATATATTTT. Translating it yields CATPGQGPGNTIYF.